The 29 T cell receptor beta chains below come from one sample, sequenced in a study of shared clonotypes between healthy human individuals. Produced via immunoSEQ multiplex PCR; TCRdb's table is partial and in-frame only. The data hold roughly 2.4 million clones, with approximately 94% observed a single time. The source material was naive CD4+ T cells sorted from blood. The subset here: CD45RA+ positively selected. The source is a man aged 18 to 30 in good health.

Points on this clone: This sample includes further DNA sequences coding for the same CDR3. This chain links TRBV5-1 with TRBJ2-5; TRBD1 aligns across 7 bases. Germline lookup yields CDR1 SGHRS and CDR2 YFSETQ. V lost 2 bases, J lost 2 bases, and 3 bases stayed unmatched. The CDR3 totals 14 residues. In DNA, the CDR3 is TGCGCCAGCAGCTTCTCGACAGGGCAAGAGACCCAGTACTTC. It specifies CASSFSTGQETQYF.

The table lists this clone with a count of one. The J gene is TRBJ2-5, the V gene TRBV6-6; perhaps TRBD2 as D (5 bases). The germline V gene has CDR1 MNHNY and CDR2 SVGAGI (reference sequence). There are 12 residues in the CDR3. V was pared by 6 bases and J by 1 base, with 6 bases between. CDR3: CASRLGQETQYF. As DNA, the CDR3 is TGTGCCAGCAGACTAGGCCAAGAGACCCAGTACTTC.

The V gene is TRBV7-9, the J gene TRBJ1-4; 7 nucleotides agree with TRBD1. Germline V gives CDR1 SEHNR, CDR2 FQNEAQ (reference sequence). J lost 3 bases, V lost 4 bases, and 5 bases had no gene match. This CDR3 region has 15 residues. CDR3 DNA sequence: TGTGCCAGCAGCTCCGCCGGGACAGCTAATGAAAAACTGTTTTTT. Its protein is CASSSAGTANEKLFF.

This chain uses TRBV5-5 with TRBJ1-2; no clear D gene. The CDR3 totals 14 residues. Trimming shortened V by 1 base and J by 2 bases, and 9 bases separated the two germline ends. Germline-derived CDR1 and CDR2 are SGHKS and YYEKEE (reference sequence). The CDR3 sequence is CASSLSAQNYGYTF. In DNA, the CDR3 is TGTGCCAGCAGCTTGTCGGCACAGAACTATGGCTACACCTTC.

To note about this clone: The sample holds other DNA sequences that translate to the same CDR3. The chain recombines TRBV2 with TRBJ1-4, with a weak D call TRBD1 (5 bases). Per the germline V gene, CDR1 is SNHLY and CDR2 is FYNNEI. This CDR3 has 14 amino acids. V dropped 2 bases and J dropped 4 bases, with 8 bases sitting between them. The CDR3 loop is CASSESGVNEKLFF. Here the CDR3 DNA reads TGTGCCAGCAGTGAATCGGGGGTTAATGAAAAACTGTTTTTT.

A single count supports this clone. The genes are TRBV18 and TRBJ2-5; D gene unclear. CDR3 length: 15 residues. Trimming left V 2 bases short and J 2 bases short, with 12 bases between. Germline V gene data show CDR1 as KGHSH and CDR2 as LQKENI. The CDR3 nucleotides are TGTGCCAGCTCACCATTCCGCGTGGGTCAAGAGACCCAGTACTTC. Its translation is CASSPFRVGQETQYF.

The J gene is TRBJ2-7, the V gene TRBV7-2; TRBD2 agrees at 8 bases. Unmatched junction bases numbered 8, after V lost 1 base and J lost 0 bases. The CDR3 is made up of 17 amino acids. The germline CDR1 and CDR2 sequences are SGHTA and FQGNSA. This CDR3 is CASSLEVSLAGSYEQYF. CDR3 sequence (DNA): TGTGCCAGCAGCTTAGAAGTTTCTCTAGCGGGCTCCTACGAGCAGTACTTC.

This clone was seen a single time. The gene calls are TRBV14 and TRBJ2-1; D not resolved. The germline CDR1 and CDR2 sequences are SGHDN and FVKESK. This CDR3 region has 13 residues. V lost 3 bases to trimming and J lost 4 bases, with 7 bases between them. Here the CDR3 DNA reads TGTGCCAGCAGCCAGGGCAGATACAATGAGCAGTTCTTC. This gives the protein CASSQGRYNEQFF.

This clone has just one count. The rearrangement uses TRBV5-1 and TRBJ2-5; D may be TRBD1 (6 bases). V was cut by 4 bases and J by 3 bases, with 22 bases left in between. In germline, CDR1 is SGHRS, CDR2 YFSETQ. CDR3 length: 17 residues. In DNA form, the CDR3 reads TGCGCCAGCAGCATGAATTCCGGGACACCCCCAAAAGAGACCCAGTACTTC. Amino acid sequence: CASSMNSGTPPKETQYF.

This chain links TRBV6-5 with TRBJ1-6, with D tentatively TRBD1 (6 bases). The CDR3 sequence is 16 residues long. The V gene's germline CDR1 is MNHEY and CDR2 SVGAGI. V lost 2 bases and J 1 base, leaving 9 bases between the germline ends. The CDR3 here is CASSYDRGSYNSPLHF. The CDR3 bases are TGTGCCAGCAGTTACGATAGGGGGTCCTATAATTCACCCCTCCACTTT.

Here the CDR3 DNA reads TGCGCCAGCAGTGATGACTATGGAAACACCATATATTTT. Translated, it gives CASSDDYGNTIYF. The V and J genes are TRBV10-2 and TRBJ1-3; D ambiguous. This CDR3 comprises 13 residues. Trimming stripped 3 bases from V and 3 bases from J, with 6 bases between. CDR1 and CDR2 (germline): WSHSY, SAAADI.

CDR3 bases: TGTGCCTGGAGTGTGCTAGCCGTCCGGGAGACCCAGTACTTC. Encoded protein: CAWSVLAVRETQYF. This sequence joins TRBV30 and TRBJ2-5, with D maybe TRBD2 (5 bases). The germline V and J ends were trimmed by 0 bases and 5 bases, with 13 bases remaining between them. Germline CDR1 and CDR2: GTSNPN and SVGIG (reference sequence). This CDR3 region has 14 residues.

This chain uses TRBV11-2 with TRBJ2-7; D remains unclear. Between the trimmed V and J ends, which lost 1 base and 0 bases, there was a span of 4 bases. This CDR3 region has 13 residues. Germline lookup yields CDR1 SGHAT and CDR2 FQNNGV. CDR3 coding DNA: TGTGCCAGCAGCTTAGTAATCTCCTACGAGCAGTACTTC. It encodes CASSLVISYEQYF.

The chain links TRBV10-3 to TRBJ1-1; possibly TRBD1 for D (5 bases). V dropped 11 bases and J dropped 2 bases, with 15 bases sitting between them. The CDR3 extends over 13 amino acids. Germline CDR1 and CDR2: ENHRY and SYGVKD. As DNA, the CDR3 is TGTGCCTTAAGTTGGGGACTTAACACTGAAGCTTTCTTT. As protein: CALSWGLNTEAFF.

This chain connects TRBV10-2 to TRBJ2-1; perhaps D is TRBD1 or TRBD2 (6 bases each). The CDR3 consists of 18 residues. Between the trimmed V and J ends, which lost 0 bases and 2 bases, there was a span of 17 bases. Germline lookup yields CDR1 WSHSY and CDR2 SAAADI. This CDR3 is CASSESRGGPRTYNEQFF. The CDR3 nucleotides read TGCGCCAGCAGTGAGTCGCGTGGGGGGCCCCGCACCTACAATGAGCAGTTCTTC.

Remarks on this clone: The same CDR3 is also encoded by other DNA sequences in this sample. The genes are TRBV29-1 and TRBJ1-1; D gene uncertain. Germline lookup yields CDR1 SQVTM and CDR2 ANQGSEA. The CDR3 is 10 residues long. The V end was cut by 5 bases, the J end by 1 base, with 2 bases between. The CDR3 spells CSVKNTEAFF. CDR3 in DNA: TGCAGCGTTAAGAACACTGAAGCTTTCTTT.

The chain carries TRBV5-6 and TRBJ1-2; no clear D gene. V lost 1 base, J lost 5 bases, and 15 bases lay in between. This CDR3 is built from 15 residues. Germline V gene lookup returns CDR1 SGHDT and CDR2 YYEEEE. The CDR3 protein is CASSLRAQQSYGYTF. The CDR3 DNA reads TGTGCCAGCAGCTTGCGGGCGCAACAGTCTTATGGCTACACCTTC.

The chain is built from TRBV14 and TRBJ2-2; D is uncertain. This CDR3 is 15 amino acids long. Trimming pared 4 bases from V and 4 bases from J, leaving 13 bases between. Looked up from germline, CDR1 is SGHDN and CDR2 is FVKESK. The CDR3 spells CASSLGSLVTGELFF. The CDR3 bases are TGTGCCAGCAGCCTCGGATCACTGGTCACCGGGGAGCTGTTTTTT.

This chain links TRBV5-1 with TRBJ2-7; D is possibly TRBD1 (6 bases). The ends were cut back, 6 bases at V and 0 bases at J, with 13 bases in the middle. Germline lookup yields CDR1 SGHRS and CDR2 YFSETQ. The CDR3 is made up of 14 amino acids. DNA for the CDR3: TGCGCCAGCATAACAGGGCCCCCCTCCTACGAGCAGTACTTC. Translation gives CASITGPPSYEQYF.

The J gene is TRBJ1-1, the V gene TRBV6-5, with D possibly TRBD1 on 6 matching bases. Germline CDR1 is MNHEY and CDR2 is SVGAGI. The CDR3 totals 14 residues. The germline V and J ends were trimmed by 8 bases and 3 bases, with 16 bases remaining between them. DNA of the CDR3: TGTGCCAGCGTACCGCAGGGGCTTTACACTGAAGCTTTCTTT. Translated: CASVPQGLYTEAFF.

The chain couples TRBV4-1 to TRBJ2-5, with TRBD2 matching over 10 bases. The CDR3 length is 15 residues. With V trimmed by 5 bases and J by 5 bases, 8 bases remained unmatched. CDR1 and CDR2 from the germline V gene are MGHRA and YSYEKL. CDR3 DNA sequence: TGCGCCAGCAGCAACAGCGGGGGGGCCGGGGAGACCCAGTACTTC. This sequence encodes CASSNSGGAGETQYF.

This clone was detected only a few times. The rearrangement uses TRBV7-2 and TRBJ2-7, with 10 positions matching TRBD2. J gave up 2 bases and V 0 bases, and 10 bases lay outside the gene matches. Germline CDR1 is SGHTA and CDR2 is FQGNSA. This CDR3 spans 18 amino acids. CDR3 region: CASSLARIGTSDTYEQYF. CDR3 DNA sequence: TGTGCCAGCAGCTTAGCGCGAATTGGGACTAGCGATACCTACGAGCAGTACTTC.

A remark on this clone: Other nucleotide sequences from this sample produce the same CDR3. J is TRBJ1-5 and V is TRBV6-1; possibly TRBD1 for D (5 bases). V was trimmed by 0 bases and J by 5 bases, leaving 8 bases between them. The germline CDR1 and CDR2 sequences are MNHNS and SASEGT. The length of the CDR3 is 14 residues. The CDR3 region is CASSEAGRDQPQHF. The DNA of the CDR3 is TGTGCCAGCAGTGAAGCGGGCAGGGATCAGCCCCAGCATTTT.

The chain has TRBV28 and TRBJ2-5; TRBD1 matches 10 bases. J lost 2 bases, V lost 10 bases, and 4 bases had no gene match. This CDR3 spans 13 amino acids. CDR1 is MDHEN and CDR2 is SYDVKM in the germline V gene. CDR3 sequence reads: CATGTGVQETQYF. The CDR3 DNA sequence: TGTGCCACCGGGACAGGGGTGCAAGAGACCCAGTACTTC.

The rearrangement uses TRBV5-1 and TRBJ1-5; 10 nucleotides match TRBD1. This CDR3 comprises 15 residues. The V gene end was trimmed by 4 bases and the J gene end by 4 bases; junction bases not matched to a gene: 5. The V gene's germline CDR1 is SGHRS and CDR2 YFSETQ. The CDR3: CASSPGQGKNQPQHF. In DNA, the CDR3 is TGCGCCAGCAGCCCGGGACAGGGGAAAAATCAGCCCCAGCATTTT.

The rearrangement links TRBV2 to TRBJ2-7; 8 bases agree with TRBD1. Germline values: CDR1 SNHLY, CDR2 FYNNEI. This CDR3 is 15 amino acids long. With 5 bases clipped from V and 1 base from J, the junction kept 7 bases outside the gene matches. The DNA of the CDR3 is TGTGCCAGCAGTTACTCAGGGGGCACGTCCTACGAGCAGTACTTC. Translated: CASSYSGGTSYEQYF.

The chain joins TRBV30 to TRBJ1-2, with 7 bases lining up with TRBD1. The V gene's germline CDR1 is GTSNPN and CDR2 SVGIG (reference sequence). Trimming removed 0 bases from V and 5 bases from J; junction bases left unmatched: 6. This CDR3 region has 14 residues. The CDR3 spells CAWSVPGQSYGYTF. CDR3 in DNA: TGTGCCTGGAGTGTACCGGGACAGTCTTATGGCTACACCTTC.

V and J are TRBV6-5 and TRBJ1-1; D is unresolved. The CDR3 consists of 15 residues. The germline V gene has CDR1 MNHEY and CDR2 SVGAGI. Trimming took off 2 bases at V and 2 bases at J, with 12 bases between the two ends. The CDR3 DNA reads TGTGCCAGCAGTTACGGGTCCCTCGGAAACACTGAAGCTTTCTTT. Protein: CASSYGSLGNTEAFF.

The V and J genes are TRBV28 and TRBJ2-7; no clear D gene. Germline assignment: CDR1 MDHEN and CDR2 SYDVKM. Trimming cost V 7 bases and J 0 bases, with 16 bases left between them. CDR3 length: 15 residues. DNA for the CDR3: TGTGCCAGCACTGTTTTGCGGCAGACCTCCTACGAGCAGTACTTC. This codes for CASTVLRQTSYEQYF.